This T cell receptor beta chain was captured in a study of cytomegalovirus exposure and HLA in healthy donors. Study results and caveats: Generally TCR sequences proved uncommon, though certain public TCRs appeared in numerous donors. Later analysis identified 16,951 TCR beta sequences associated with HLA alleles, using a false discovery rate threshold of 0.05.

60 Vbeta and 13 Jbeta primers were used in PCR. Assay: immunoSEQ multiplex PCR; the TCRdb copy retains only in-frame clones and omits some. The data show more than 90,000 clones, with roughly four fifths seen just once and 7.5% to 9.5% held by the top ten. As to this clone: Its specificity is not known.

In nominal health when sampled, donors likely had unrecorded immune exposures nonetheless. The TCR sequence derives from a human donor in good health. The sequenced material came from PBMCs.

This CDR3 reads CASRIRGHKAFF. Written as DNA, the CDR3 is TGTGCCAGCAGGATAAGGGGGCATAAAGCTTTCTTT. This rearrangement joins TRBV6-1 to TRBJ1-1; 7 nucleotides match TRBD1. This CDR3 comprises 12 residues. Unmatched junction bases numbered 7, after V lost 6 bases and J lost 9 bases. From germline, CDR1 is MNHNS and CDR2 SASEGT.